These 5 T cell receptor beta chains share one sample of origin, sequenced in a study of T cell responses to AZD1222 COVID-19 vaccine. TCRdb's table, derived via immunoSEQ multiplex PCR, lists solely in-frame clones and lacks some. The sample gives about 140,000 clones, 65% to 90% of which show up once; around 7.9% is in the top ten. The sample in question was peripheral blood, obtained 28 days after the second dose of the MenACWY control vaccine. All receptors come from an adult who received the MenACWY meningococcal vaccine as a control.

The V call is TRBV29-1, the J call TRBJ2-3; tentative D call: TRBD1 (6 bases). Germline values: CDR1 SQVTM, CDR2 ANQGSEA. Trimming shortened V by 2 bases and J by 1 base, and 13 bases separated the two germline ends. The CDR3 totals 15 residues. CDR3 protein: CSVEKPEGGTDTQYF. The CDR3 DNA reads as TGCAGCGTTGAAAAGCCCGAGGGGGGCACAGATACGCAGTATTTT.

The CDR3 region is CATSRTSPSAGYNEQFF. The CDR3 DNA sequence: TGTGCCACCAGTCGTACCTCCCCCTCGGCGGGCTACAATGAGCAGTTCTTC. The chain combines TRBV15 with TRBJ2-1, with a weak D call TRBD2 (5 bases). The CDR3 length is 17 residues. CDR1 and CDR2 from the germline V gene are LNHNV and YYDKDF (reference sequence). V lost 6 bases and J 3 bases, leaving 21 bases between the germline ends.

J is TRBJ2-2 and V is TRBV7-9; 8 bases map to TRBD2. Unmatched junction bases numbered 8, after V lost 3 bases and J lost 2 bases. Germline V lookup: CDR1 SEHNR, CDR2 FQNEAQ (reference sequence). This CDR3 comprises 17 residues. The DNA for the CDR3 is TGTGCCAGCAGCTTGGGCGGCGGGGGGCTAAACACCGGGGAGCTGTTTTTT. Protein product: CASSLGGGGLNTGELFF.

A single count supports this clone. V gene TRBV4-1 combines with J gene TRBJ2-2; D tentatively fits TRBD1 or TRBD2 (6 bases each). Germline V gene data show CDR1 as MGHRA and CDR2 as YSYEKL. V was clipped by 0 bases and J by 4 bases, with 21 bases between them. The CDR3 spans 19 residues. CDR3 region: CASSQDWAGGNRSTGELFF. Written as DNA, the CDR3 is TGCGCCAGCAGCCAAGATTGGGCCGGGGGCAACCGAAGCACCGGGGAGCTGTTTTTT.

This clone was counted only a few times. The rearrangement joins TRBV27 to TRBJ1-6; weak D call: TRBD1 (5 bases). The CDR3 contains 14 residues. The germline CDR1 and CDR2 sequences are MNHEY and SMNVEV (reference sequence). The V gene lost 5 bases and the J gene lost 5 bases, with 10 bases spanning the gap. The CDR3 nucleotides are TGTGCCAGCAGTACTCGGGGGGATAATTCACCCCTCCACTTT. Protein product: CASSTRGDNSPLHF.